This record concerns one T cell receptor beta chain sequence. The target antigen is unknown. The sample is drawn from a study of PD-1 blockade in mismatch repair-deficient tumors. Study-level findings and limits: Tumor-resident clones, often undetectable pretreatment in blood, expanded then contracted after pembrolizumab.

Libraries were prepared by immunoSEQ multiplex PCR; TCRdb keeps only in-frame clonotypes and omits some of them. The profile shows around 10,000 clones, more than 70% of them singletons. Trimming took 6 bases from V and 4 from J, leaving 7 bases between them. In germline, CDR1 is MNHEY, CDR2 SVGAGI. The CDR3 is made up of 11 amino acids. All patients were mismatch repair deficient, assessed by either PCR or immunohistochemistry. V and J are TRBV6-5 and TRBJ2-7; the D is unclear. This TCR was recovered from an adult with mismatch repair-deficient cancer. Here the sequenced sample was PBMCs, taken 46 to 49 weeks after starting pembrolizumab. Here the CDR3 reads CASRSPYEQYF. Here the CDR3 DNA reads TGTGCCAGCAGATCCCCTTACGAGCAGTACTTC.